This T cell receptor (beta chain) was profiled in a study of control samples from healthy donors and cancer patients. Trimming took off 3 bases at V and 7 bases at J, with 13 bases between the two ends. The V gene's germline CDR1 is GTSNPN and CDR2 SVGIG (reference sequence). This CDR3 region has 13 residues. This table comes from immunoSEQ multiplex PCR, and its TCRdb copy is limited to in-frame clones, with some not included. The sample records 40,000 to 50,000 clones, roughly 94% being singletons. Sequencing was done on a sample of blood. This receptor was identified in a man aged 60 to 69 in good health. The V call is TRBV30, the J call TRBJ1-5; D possibly corresponds to TRBD1 (5 bases). The CDR3 DNA is TGTGCCTGGAGCTCGAGAGGGGAACAGCCCCAGCATTTT. Translating gives CAWSSRGEQPQHF.